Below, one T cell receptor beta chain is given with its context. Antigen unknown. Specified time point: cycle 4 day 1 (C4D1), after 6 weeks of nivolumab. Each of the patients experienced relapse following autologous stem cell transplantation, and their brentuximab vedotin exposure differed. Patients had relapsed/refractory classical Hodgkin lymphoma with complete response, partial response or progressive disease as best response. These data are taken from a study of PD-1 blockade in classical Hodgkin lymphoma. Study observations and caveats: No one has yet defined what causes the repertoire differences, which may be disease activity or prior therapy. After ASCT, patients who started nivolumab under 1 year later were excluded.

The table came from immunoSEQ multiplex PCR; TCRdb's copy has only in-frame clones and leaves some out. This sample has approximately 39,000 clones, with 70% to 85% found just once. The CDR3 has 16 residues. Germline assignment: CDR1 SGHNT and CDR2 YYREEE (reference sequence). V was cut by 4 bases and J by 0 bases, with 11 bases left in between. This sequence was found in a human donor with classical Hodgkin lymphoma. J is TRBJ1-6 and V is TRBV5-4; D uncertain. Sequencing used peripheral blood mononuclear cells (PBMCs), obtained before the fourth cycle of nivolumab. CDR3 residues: CASSALTSSYNSPLHF. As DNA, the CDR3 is TGTGCCAGCAGCGCGCTTACGAGCTCCTATAATTCACCCCTCCACTTT.